The sample holds many counts of the clone carrying this T cell receptor (beta chain). The V and J ends lost 4 bases and 4 bases, in that order; junction bases with no gene match: 10. CDR3 length equals 15 residues. CDR1 SGHRS and CDR2 YFSETQ come from the germline V gene. The authors amplified TCR beta CDR3 regions, and they did so from RNA transcripts for repertoire sequencing. Investigators did first-round RT-PCR with HTBI primers, then second-round multiplex PCR. TCRdb re-analysed the multiplex PCR reads in MiXCR, keeping a single row per CDR3 protein. The profile covers about 1.2 million distinct CDR3 sequences, with roughly 35% appearing a single time and 11% taken by the ten largest. Patients with other autoimmune diseases, uncontrolled infections, pregnancy or lactation were excluded. Diagnostic conclusions were grounded in clinical symptoms, serum thyroxine, TRAb, thyroid ultrasound and orbital computed tomography.

This sample stems from a study of Graves' ophthalmopathy and Graves' hyperthyroidism. The wider study: The stable label applied to hyperthyroidism with no ophthalmopathy within 18 months of follow-up.

The sequencing sample was made of peripheral blood or thyroid tissue (not recorded which). The source is an adult man with Graves' hyperthyroidism. This chain links TRBV5-1 with TRBJ1-2; 7 bases agree with TRBD1. CDR3 coding DNA: TGCGCCAGCAGCCGATCTGAACAGGGGAGCTATGGCTACACCTTC. As protein: CASSRSEQGSYGYTF. Supplemented by reference TRBV5-1 and TRBJ1-2, the full variable domain reads KAGVTQTPRYLIKTRGQQVTLSCSPISGHRSVSWYQQTPGQGLQFLFEYFSETQRNKGNFPGRFSGRQFSNSRSEMNVSTLELGDSALYLCASSRSEQGSYGYTFGSGTRLTVV.